Described below is a single T cell receptor beta chain sequence and its context. This sample is drawn from a study of regulatory T cells in long-lasting Graves disease. As for time point: newly diagnosed GD, antithyroid drugs for less than 3 months. Following extraction of RNA from PBMCs, that RNA was used to make the TCR library. The CDR3 has 14 residues. Trimming removed 4 bases at V and 2 bases at J, with 8 bases between. Germline CDR1 reads MDHEN; CDR2 reads SYDVKM. To make TCR beta libraries, researchers used iRepertoire HTBI primers and Arm-PCR of CDR3 regions. Each CDR3 protein is one row after TCRdb ran MiXCR on the multiplex PCR reads. This sample has 350,000 to 450,000 distinct CDR3 sequences, with approximately 15% found just once. The data also belong to a second study, concerning T cells in Graves' hyperthyroidism and ophthalmopathy.

The genes are TRBV28 and TRBJ2-2; D remains unclear. This TCR came from a woman aged 40 to 50 with Graves disease. This specimen was peripheral blood mononuclear cells (PBMCs), taken at new diagnosis, from a patient treated with antithyroid drugs. For the CDR3, the DNA is TGTGCCAGCAGTTCGCCGGGCAACACCGGGGAGCTGTTTTTT. Amino acid sequence: CASSSPGNTGELFF. Supplemented by reference TRBV28 and TRBJ2-2, the full variable domain reads DVKVTQSSRYLVKRTGEKVFLECVQDMDHENMFWYRQDPGLGLRLIYFSYDVKMKEKGDIPEGYSVSREKKERFSLILESASTNQTSMYLCASSSPGNTGELFFGEGSRLTVL.